The next 19 T cell receptor beta chains were all read from a single sample in a study of identical twins. TCRdb reprocessed the 5' RACE reads via MiXCR and lists one record per CDR3 protein. The sample lists under 350,000 distinct CDR3 sequences, roughly 10% occurring once. The sample was also reused in another study, on yellow fever vaccine responses in identical twins.

The sequenced sample consisted of CD8+ T cells sorted from blood. The receptors were sampled from a woman between 18 and 30 years old in good health.

This clonotype was detected a few times. V and J are TRBV15 and TRBJ1-1; D unclear. The germline V gene has CDR1 LNHNV and CDR2 YYDKDF (reference sequence). Trimming stripped 3 bases from V and 5 bases from J, with 7 bases between. The CDR3 sequence is 12 residues long. In DNA, the CDR3 is TGTGCCACCAGCAGCCCAGAAACTGAAGCTTTCTTT. As protein: CATSSPETEAFF.

This clonotype was picked up many times. The rearrangement joins TRBV5-6 to TRBJ1-5; possibly TRBD1 for D (6 bases). Germline values: CDR1 SGHDT, CDR2 YYEEEE. V lost 0 bases, J lost 1 base, and 8 bases lay in between. The CDR3 runs to 15 residues. The CDR3 loop is CASSLARGSNQPQHF. In DNA form, the CDR3 reads TGTGCCAGCAGCTTGGCCAGGGGAAGCAATCAGCCCCAGCATTTT.

This clonotype was observed a handful of times. J is TRBJ2-5 and V is TRBV25-1, with TRBD1 as a possible D gene (6 bases). Germline V gene lookup returns CDR1 MGHDK and CDR2 SYGVNS. The CDR3 is 14 amino acids. V shed 4 bases and J shed 7 bases, with 16 bases lying between them. The CDR3 sequence: CASSVDSVGGTQYF. CDR3 DNA sequence: TGTGCCAGCAGTGTGGACAGCGTTGGGGGGACCCAGTACTTC.

The chain has TRBV21-1 and TRBJ2-1; the table assigns TRBD2, which was not confirmed against the DNA. TRBV21-1 is marked as a pseudogene. The CDR3 totals 15 residues. The CDR3 DNA sequence: TGTGCCAGCAGGGGACTTAGGACAACTTACAATGAGCAGTTCTTC. Translated, it gives CASRGLRTTYNEQFF.

This clonotype was recorded many times. V is TRBV5-1 and J is TRBJ2-3, with D hard to call. The CDR3 spans 17 residues. Germline V lookup: CDR1 SGHRS, CDR2 YFSETQ. V dropped 6 bases and J dropped 5 bases, with 25 bases sitting between them. The DNA for the CDR3 is TGCGCCAGCATCCTAAAACGACGGAAGGGATTCAGAGATACGCAGTATTTT. Protein: CASILKRRKGFRDTQYF.

This clonotype was counted at least ten times. This rearrangement joins TRBV4-1 to TRBJ2-3; D not resolved. The CDR3 has 14 amino acids. Trimming removed 1 base from V and 4 bases from J, with 9 bases in between. The V gene's germline CDR1 is MGHRA and CDR2 YSYEKL. Here the CDR3 reads CASSQGSVSDTQYF. The DNA for the CDR3 is TGCGCCAGCAGCCAAGGGAGTGTATCAGATACGCAGTATTTT.

This clonotype has just a few counts. V gene TRBV6-1 combines with J gene TRBJ2-2, with D perhaps TRBD2 (6 bases). This CDR3 comprises 15 residues. V lost 0 bases and J 4 bases, leaving 9 bases between the germline ends. CDR1 and CDR2 (germline): MNHNS, SASEGT. The CDR3 spells CASSEAAGITGELFF. The CDR3 bases are TGTGCCAGCAGTGAAGCTGCGGGGATCACCGGGGAGCTGTTTTTT.

The chain is built from TRBV7-9 and TRBJ1-4; TRBD1 matches 7 bases. The CDR3 consists of 13 residues. The J segment lost 3 bases and the V segment lost 8 bases, leaving 3 bases of the junction unmatched. Germline CDR1 SEHNR, CDR2 FQNEAQ (reference sequence). CDR3 sequence reads: CASATGANEKLFF. The CDR3 DNA reads as TGTGCCAGCGCAACAGGGGCTAATGAAAAACTGTTTTTT.

This clonotype was found many times. The chain couples TRBV29-1 to TRBJ2-6; a weak D match, TRBD1 (5 bases). Germline assignment: CDR1 SQVTM and CDR2 ANQGSEA. Between the trimmed V and J ends, which lost 4 bases and 2 bases, there was a span of 9 bases. This CDR3 has 14 amino acids. The CDR3 is CSVVPGTGANVLTF. The DNA for the CDR3 is TGCAGCGTTGTTCCAGGGACTGGGGCCAACGTCCTGACTTTC.

V gene TRBV4-3 combines with J gene TRBJ1-5, with 7 bases matching TRBD1. The germline gives CDR1 LGHNA, CDR2 YSLEER. The CDR3 runs 15 residues. With 0 bases clipped from V and 6 bases from J, the junction kept 5 bases outside the gene matches. The CDR3 reads CASSQEGAGGQPQHF. The CDR3 nucleotides read TGCGCCAGCAGCCAAGAAGGGGCAGGGGGTCAGCCCCAGCATTTT.

The chain carries TRBV7-9 and TRBJ2-7; possibly TRBD1 or TRBD2 for D (6 bases each). The germline CDR1 and CDR2 sequences are SEHNR and FQNEAQ (reference sequence). V dropped 5 bases and J dropped 2 bases, with 19 bases sitting between them. The CDR3 runs 16 residues. In nucleotides, the CDR3 is TGTGCCAGCAGCGTGGGGGCGGGGCAGCAAGCCTACGAGCAGTACTTC. Translating gives CASSVGAGQQAYEQYF.

The table lists this clonotype with many counts. V usage is TRBV12-3 or TRBV12-4 and J usage is TRBJ2-3; 7 nucleotides agree with TRBD2. This CDR3 region has 13 residues. Trimming took 4 bases from V and 5 from J; bases not matched to a gene: 3. This chain's CDR3 is CASSSGTIDTQYF. The CDR3 region has the DNA TGTGCCAGCAGTTCCGGGACTATAGATACGCAGTATTTT.

V is TRBV10-2 and J is TRBJ2-5, with TRBD1 matching 7 bases. V shed 7 bases and J 0 bases; nucleotides not matched to a gene: 8. CDR3 size: 15 residues. Germline lookup yields CDR1 WSHSY and CDR2 SAAADI. CDR3 protein: CASTPSGGYQETQYF. The CDR3 DNA is TGCGCCAGCACTCCTTCAGGGGGTTACCAAGAGACCCAGTACTTC.

The V call is TRBV28, the J call TRBJ1-5, with 9 positions matching TRBD1. J lost 4 bases, V lost 9 bases, and 13 bases had no gene match. Germline V gene sequence: CDR1 MDHEN, CDR2 SYDVKM. The CDR3 totals 16 residues. CDR3 bases: TGTGCCAGTAGATTTGTACAGGGGGCTCCGAATCAGCCCCAGCATTTT. Its translation is CASRFVQGAPNQPQHF. Full variable domain (missing parts from reference TRBV28 and TRBJ1-5): DVKVTQSSRYLVKRTGEKVFLECVQDMDHENMFWYRQDPGLGLRLIYFSYDVKMKEKGDIPEGYSVSREKKERFSLILESASTNQTSMYLCASRFVQGAPNQPQHFGDGTRLSIL.

The V gene is TRBV29-1, the J gene TRBJ2-7, with 9 bases fitting TRBD1. CDR3 length: 12 residues. Trimming removed 4 bases from V and 6 bases from J; junction bases left unmatched: 4. CDR1 and CDR2 (germline): SQVTM, ANQGSEA. The CDR3 reads CSVAGQGSEQYF. Here the CDR3 DNA reads TGCAGCGTTGCGGGACAGGGTTCCGAGCAGTACTTC.

This chain links TRBV20-1 with TRBJ2-7, with 14 bases that match TRBD2. V was pared by 4 bases and J by 2 bases, with 4 bases of the junction left unmatched. The germline gives CDR1 DFQATT, CDR2 SNEGSKA (reference sequence). CDR3 length: 15 residues. The CDR3 is CSAKGLAGGTYEQYF. Here the CDR3 DNA reads TGCAGTGCTAAAGGACTAGCGGGAGGAACCTACGAGCAGTACTTC.

This clonotype was observed a few times. This sequence joins TRBV12-3 or TRBV12-4 and TRBJ2-1, with D unclear. The V end was cut by 0 bases, the J end by 8 bases, with 5 bases between. The CDR3 is 12 residues long. CDR3 amino acids: CASSLAVDEQFF. The DNA of the CDR3 is TGTGCCAGCAGTTTAGCGGTCGATGAGCAGTTCTTC.

J is TRBJ2-3 and V is TRBV6-4; 12 bases fit TRBD2. Trimming at V came to 5 bases and at J to 4 bases, leaving 4 bases not matched to a gene. Germline CDR1 MRHNA, CDR2 SNTAGT. The CDR3 extends over 15 amino acids. The DNA for the CDR3 is TGTGCCAGCAGTAAGACTAGCGGGAGCGCAGATACGCAGTATTTT. This gives the protein CASSKTSGSADTQYF.

The J gene is TRBJ2-1, the V gene TRBV11-2, with a possible D match to TRBD1 (5 bases). Germline CDR1 is SGHAT and CDR2 is FQNNGV. Between the trimmed V and J ends, which lost 0 bases and 1 base, there was a span of 7 bases. The CDR3 is 15 residues long. The CDR3 protein is CASSLEGRSYNEQFF. In nucleotides, the CDR3 is TGTGCCAGCAGCTTAGAGGGGCGATCCTACAATGAGCAGTTCTTC.